This TCR beta chain was sequenced during a study of shared clonotypes between healthy human individuals. Study-level results: Clonotypes shared by all four sorted-subset donors had higher generation probabilities than non-shared clonotypes. Rarefaction exposed incomplete sorted-subset sequencing despite large depth.

Comments on this clone: Its specificity is not known.

Genomic DNA belonging to each subset was distributed in equal measure over several immunoSEQ plates. Sequencing used immunoSEQ multiplex PCR; TCRdb keeps in-frame clones, though not all of them. The sample consists of approximately 1.5 million clones, 98% to 99% of them appearing once. J was trimmed by 7 bases and V by 3 bases; bases with no gene match: 5. The CDR3 loop spans 15 amino acids. Germline loops: CDR1 SGHNT, CDR2 YENEEA. Donors, without exception, were Caucasian adults residing in Nashville, Tennessee. The sequenced material came from naive CD4+ T cells sorted from blood. As to subset: CD45RA+ positively selected. The clonotype originates from a young man in good health. This rearrangement joins TRBV11-3 to TRBJ2-2; 10 bases fit TRBD2. CDR3 region: CASSLSGRADGELFF. CDR3 coding DNA: TGTGCCAGCAGCTTGAGCGGGAGGGCCGACGGGGAGCTGTTTTTT.